This T cell receptor beta chain appears in the sequencing data of a study of T-cell reconstitution after alpha-beta-depleted transplantation in children. Whole-study results and caveats: The high TCRbeta diversity at day 60 in some patients came from surviving recipient T cells and thymic progenitors.

Unique molecular identifiers featured in how the TCRbeta library was prepared. TCRdb reprocessed the PCR reads with MiXCR, giving one entry per CDR3 protein. The table includes about 420,000 distinct CDR3 sequences, around 16% detected once. On this clonotype: Its antigen is not identified.

Trimming at V came to 6 bases and at J to 0 bases, leaving 9 bases not matched to a gene. The CDR3 has 17 residues. The sample in question was PBMCs, mostly from graft donor cells, obtained 360 days after TCRalphabeta/CD19-depleted stem cell transplant. The sequence was collected from a boy in the first two years of life who had a stem cell transplant for Wiskott-Aldrich syndrome, so the T cells may come from the graft donor. This chain links TRBV12-3 or TRBV12-4 with TRBJ2-7, with 12 bases fitting TRBD2. The CDR3 sequence is CASSNGLAGPSSYEQYF. The CDR3 region has the DNA TGTGCCAGCAGCAATGGACTAGCGGGACCTAGCTCCTACGAGCAGTACTTC.